This T cell receptor (beta chain) was retrieved from a study of cytomegalovirus exposure and HLA in healthy donors. CDR1 and CDR2 from the germline V gene are LGHNT and FRNRAP. V shed 1 base, J shed 4 bases, and the junction held 4 bases outside the gene matches. The CDR3 runs 15 residues. Data came from immunoSEQ multiplex PCR; TCRdb stores just in-frame clones and leaves some out. The sample gives tens of thousands of clones, roughly 94% of which show up once; more than 0.6% is in the top ten. The V and J genes are TRBV12-5 and TRBJ1-5, with TRBD1 matching 7 bases. The TCR was taken from a woman aged 18-29 years in good health and CMV-seronegative. The sequenced sample was PBMCs. This CDR3 reads CASGLGQGGNQPQHF. The CDR3 region has the DNA TGTGCTAGTGGTTTGGGGCAGGGGGGAAATCAGCCCCAGCATTTT. The full variable domain, rest sourced from reference TRBV12-5 and TRBJ1-5, is DARVTQTPRHKVTEMGQEVTMRCQPILGHNTVFWYRQTMMQGLELLAYFRNRAPLDDSGMPKDRFSAEMPDATLATLKIQPSEPRDSAVYFCASGLGQGGNQPQHFGDGTRLSIL.